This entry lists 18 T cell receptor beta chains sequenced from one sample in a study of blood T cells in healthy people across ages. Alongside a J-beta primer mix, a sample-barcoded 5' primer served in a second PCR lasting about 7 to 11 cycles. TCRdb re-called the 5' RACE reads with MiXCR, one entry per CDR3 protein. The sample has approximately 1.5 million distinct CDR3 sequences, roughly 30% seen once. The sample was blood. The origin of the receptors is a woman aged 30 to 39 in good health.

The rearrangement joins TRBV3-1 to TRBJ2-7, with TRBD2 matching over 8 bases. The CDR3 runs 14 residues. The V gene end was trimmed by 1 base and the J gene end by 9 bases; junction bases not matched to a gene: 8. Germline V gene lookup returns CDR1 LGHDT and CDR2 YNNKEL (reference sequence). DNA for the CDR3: TGTGCCAGCAGCCAAGCACCGGTAGCGGGGACGCAGTACTTC. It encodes CASSQAPVAGTQYF.

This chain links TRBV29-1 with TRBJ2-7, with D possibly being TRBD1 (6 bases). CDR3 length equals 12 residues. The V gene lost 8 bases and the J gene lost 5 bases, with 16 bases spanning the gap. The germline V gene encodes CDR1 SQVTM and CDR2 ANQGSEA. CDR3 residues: CSCRTADHEQYF. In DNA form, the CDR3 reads TGCAGCTGTAGGACAGCGGACCACGAGCAGTACTTC.

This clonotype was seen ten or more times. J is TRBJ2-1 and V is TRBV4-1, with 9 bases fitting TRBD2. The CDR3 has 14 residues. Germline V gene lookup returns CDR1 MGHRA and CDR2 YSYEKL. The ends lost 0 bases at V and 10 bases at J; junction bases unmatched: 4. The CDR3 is CASSQEAGGDEQFF. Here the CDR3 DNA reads TGCGCCAGCAGCCAAGAAGCGGGGGGAGACGAGCAGTTCTTC.

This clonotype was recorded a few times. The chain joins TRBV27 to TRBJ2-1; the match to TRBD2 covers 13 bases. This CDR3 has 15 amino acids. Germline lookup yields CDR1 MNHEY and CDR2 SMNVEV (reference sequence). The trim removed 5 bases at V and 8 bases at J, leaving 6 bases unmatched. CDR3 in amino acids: CASSQLAGGSHEQFF. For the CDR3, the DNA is TGTGCCAGCAGTCAACTAGCGGGAGGGTCCCATGAGCAGTTCTTC.

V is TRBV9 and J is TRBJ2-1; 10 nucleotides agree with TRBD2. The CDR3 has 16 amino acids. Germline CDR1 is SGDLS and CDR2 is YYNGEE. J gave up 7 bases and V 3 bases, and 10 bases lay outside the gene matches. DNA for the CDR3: TGTGCCAGCAGCGCCCCAGCGGGGGGGCTCGATAATGAGCAGTTCTTC. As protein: CASSAPAGGLDNEQFF.

CDR3 DNA sequence: TGCAGTGCTAGGGGGGTGAGGGGTGATGAAAAACTGTTTTTT. Its protein is CSARGVRGDEKLFF. The chain uses TRBV20-1 and TRBJ1-4, with D perhaps TRBD1 (5 bases). The CDR3 totals 14 residues. The V gene lost 3 bases and the J gene lost 6 bases, with 14 bases spanning the gap. In germline, CDR1 is DFQATT, CDR2 SNEGSKA (reference sequence).

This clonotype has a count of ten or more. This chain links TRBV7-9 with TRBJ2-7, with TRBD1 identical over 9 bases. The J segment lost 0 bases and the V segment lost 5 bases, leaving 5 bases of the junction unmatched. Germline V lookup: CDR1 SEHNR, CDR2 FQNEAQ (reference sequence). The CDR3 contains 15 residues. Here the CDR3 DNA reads TGTGCCAGCAGCCCGACAGGGGGGGTCTCCTACGAGCAGTACTTC. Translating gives CASSPTGGVSYEQYF.

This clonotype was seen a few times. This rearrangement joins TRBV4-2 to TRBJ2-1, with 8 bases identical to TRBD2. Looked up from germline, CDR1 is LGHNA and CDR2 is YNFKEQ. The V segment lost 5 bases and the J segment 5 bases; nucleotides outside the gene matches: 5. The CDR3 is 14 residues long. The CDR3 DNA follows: TGTGCCAGCAGCACCGGGAGGGCGGACAATGAGCAGTTCTTC. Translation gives CASSTGRADNEQFF.

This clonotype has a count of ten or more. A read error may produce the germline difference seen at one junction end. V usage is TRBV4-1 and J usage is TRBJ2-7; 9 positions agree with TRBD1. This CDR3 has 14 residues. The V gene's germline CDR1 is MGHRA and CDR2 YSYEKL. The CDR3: CASSQGQGTYEQYF. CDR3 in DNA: TGTGCCAGCAGCCAAGGACAGGGGACCTACGAGCAGTACTTC.

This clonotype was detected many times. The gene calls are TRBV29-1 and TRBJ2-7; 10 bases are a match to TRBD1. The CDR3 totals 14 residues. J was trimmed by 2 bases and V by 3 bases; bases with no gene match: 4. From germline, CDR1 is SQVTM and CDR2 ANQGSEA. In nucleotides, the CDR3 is TGCAGCGTTGAGCCCGGGACAGGGGCCTACGAGCAGTACTTC. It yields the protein CSVEPGTGAYEQYF.

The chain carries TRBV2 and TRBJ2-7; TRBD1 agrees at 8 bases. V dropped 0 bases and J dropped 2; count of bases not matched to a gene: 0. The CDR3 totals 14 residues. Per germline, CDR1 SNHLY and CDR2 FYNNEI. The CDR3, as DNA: TGTGCCAGCAGTGAAGCACAGGGGGCCTACGAGCAGTACTTC. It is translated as CASSEAQGAYEQYF.

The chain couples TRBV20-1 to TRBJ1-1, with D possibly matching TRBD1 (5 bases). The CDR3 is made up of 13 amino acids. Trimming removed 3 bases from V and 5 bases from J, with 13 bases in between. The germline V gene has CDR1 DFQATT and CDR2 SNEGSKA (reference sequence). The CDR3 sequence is CSARAEGRTEAFF. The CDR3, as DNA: TGCAGTGCTAGGGCGGAGGGGAGGACTGAAGCTTTCTTT.

CDR3 coding DNA: TGCAGTGCTAGAGTAGGGCAGGACGTTTACAATGAGCAGTTCTTC. It specifies CSARVGQDVYNEQFF. V gene TRBV20-1 combines with J gene TRBJ2-1; D is unresolved. Germline-derived CDR1 and CDR2 are DFQATT and SNEGSKA (reference sequence). Between the trimmed V and J ends, which lost 1 base and 4 bases, there was a span of 14 bases. The CDR3 sequence is 15 residues long.

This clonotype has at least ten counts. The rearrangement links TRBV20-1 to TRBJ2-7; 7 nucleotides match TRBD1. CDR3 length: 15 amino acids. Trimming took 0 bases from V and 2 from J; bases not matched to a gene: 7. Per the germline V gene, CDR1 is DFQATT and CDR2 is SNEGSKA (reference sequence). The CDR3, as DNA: TGCAGTGCTAGAGACCAGACAGGGTTTACCTACGAGCAGTACTTC. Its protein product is CSARDQTGFTYEQYF.

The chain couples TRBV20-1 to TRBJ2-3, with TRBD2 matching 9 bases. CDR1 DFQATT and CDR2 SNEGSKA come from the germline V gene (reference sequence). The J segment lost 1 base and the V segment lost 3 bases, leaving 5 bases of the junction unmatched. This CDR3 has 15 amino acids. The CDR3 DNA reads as TGCAGTGCTAGTATTAGCGGGGGACGCACAGATACGCAGTATTTT. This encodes CSASISGGRTDTQYF.

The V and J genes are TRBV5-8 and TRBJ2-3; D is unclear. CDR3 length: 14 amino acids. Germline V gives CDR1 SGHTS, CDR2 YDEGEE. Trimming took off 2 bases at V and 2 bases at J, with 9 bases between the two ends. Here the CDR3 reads CASSLARNTDTQYF. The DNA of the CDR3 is TGTGCCAGCAGCTTAGCGAGGAACACAGATACGCAGTATTTT.

The CDR3 sequence is CASSLDGRGVYGYTF. DNA of the CDR3: TGTGCCAGCAGCTTAGATGGCAGGGGAGTCTATGGCTACACCTTC. V usage is TRBV7-9 and J usage is TRBJ1-2; perhaps TRBD1 as D (6 bases). The length of the CDR3 is 15 residues. Trimming removed 1 base at V and 4 bases at J, with 13 bases between. Per germline, CDR1 SEHNR and CDR2 FQNEAQ (reference sequence).

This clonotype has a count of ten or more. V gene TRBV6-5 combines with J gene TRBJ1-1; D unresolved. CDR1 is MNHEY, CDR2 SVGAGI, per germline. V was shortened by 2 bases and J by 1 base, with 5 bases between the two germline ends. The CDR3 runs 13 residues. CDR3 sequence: CASSYGENTEAFF. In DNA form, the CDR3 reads TGTGCCAGCAGTTACGGGGAGAACACTGAAGCTTTCTTT.